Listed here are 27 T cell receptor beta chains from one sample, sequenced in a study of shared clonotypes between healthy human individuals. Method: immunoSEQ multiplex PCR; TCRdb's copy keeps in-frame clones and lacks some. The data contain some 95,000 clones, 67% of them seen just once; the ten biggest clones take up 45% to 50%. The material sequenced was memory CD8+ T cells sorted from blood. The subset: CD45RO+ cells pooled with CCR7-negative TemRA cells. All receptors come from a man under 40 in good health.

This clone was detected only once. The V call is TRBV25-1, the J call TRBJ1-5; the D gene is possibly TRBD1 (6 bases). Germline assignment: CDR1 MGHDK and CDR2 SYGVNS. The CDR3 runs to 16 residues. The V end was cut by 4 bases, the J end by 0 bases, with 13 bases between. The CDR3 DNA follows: TGTGCCAGCAGTGCGGGGGGACACATTAGCAATCAGCCCCAGCATTTT. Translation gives CASSAGGHISNQPQHF.

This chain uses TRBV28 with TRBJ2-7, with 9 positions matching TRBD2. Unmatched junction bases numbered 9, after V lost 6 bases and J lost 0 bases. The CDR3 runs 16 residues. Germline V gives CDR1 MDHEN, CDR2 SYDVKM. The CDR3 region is CASSYPSGKVSYEQYF. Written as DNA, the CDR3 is TGTGCCAGCAGCTACCCTAGCGGGAAAGTCTCCTACGAGCAGTACTTC.

The DNA of the CDR3 is TGTGCCAGCAGCCGAGGACGGGCGAACACTGAAGCTTTCTTT. Translating it yields CASSRGRANTEAFF. V and J are TRBV11-2 and TRBJ1-1; D is ambiguous. From germline, CDR1 is SGHAT and CDR2 FQNNGV. This CDR3 region has 14 residues. V lost 5 bases and J 1 base, leaving 11 bases between the germline ends. Filled out from reference TRBV11-2 and TRBJ1-1, the complete variable domain reads EAGVAQSPRYKIIEKRQSVAFWCNPISGHATLYWYQQILGQGPKLLIQFQNNGVVDDSQLPKDRFSAERLKGVDSTLKIQPAKLEDSAVYLCASSRGRANTEAFFGQGTRLTVV.

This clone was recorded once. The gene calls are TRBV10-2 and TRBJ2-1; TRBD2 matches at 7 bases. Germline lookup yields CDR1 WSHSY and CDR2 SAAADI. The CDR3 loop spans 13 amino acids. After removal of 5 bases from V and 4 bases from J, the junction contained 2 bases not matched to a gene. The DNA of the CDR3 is TGCGCCAGCAGTCGGACTAGTTACAATGAGCAGTTCTTC. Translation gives CASSRTSYNEQFF.

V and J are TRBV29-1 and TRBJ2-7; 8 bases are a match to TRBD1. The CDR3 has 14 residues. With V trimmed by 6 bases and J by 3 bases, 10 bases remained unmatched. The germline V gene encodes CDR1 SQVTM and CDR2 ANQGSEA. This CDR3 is CSVVDRGDGYEQYF. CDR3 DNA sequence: TGCAGCGTGGTTGACAGGGGCGATGGCTACGAGCAGTACTTC.

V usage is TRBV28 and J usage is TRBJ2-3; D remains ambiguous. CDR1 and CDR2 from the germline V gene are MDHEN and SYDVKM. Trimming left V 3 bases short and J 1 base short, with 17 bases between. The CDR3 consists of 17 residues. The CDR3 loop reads CASSFEWGSFGTDTQYF. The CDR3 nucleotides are TGTGCCAGCAGTTTTGAGTGGGGTTCGTTTGGCACAGATACGCAGTATTTT.

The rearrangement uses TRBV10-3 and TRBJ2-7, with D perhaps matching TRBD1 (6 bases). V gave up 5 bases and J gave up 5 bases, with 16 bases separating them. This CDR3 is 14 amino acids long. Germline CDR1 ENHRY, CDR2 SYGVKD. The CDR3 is CAISKQGKPNEQYF. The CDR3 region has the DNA TGTGCCATCAGTAAACAGGGAAAACCGAACGAGCAGTACTTC.

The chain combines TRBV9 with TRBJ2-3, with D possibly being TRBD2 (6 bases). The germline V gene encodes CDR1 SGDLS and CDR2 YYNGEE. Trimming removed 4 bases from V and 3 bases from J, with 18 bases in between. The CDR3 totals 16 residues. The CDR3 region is CASSSYHGSKTDTQYF. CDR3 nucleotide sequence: TGTGCCAGCAGCTCCTATCACGGGAGTAAGACAGATACGCAGTATTTT.

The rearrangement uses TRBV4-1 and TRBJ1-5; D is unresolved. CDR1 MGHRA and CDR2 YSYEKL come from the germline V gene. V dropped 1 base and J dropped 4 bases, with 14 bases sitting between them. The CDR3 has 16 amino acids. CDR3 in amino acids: CASSQVGERRNQPQHF. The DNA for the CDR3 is TGCGCCAGCAGCCAAGTTGGAGAACGGAGAAATCAGCCCCAGCATTTT.

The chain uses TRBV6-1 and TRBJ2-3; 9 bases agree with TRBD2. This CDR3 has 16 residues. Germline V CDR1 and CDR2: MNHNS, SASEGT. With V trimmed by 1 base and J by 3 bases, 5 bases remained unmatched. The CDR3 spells CASSEVSGSPTDTQYF. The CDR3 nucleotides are TGTGCCAGCAGTGAAGTTAGCGGGAGCCCTACAGATACGCAGTATTTT.

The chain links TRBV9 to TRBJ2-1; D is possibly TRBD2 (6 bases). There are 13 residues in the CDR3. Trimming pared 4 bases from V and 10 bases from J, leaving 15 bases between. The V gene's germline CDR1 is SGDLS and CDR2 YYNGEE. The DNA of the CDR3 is TGTGCCAGCAGCTTGGAGGGGTTCAACGAGCAGTTCTTC. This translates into CASSLEGFNEQFF.

The CDR3 is CASSPTSRQGLGAGNTIYF. The CDR3 DNA sequence: TGTGCCAGCAGCCCGACTTCCCGACAGGGCTTAGGGGCTGGAAACACCATATATTTT. The chain joins TRBV14 to TRBJ1-3; 7 positions match TRBD1. J was trimmed by 2 bases and V by 4 bases; bases with no gene match: 17. The CDR3 consists of 19 residues. Germline CDR1 reads SGHDN; CDR2 reads FVKESK.

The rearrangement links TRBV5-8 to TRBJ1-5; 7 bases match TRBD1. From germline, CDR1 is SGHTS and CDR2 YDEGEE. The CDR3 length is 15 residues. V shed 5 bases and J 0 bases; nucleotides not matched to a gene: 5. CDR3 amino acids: CASRRGQHSNQPQHF. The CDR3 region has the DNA TGTGCCAGCAGAAGGGGACAGCATAGCAATCAGCCCCAGCATTTT.

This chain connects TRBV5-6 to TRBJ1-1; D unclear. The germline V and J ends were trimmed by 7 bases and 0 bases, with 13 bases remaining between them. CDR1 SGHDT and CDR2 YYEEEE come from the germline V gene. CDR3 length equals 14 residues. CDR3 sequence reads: CASGRSRLNTEAFF. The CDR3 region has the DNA TGTGCCAGCGGGCGGAGCAGGTTGAACACTGAAGCTTTCTTT.

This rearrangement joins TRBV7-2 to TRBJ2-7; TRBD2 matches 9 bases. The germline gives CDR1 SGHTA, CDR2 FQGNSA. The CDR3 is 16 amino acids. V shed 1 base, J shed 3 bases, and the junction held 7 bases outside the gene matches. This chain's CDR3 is CASSLGLREGLYEQYF. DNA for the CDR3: TGTGCCAGCAGCTTAGGCTTGCGGGAGGGGCTCTACGAGCAGTACTTC.

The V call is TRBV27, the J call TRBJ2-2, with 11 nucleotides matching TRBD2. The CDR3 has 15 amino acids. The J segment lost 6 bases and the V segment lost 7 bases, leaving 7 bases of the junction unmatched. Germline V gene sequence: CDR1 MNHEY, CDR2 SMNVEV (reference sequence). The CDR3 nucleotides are TGTGCCAGCACTATCGTAGCGGGAGGGCCCGGGGAGCTGTTTTTT. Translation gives CASTIVAGGPGELFF.

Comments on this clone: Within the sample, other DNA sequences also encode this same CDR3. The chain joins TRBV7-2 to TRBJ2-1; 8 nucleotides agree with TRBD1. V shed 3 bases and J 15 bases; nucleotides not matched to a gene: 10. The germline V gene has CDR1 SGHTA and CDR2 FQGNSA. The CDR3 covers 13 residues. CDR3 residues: CASSFGPDRGPFF. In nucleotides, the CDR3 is TGTGCCAGCAGCTTTGGGCCTGACAGGGGTCCGTTCTTC.

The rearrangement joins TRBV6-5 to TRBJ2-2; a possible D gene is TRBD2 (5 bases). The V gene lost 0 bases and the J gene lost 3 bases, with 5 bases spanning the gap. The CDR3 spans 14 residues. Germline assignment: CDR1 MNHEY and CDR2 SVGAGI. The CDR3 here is CASSYSSDTGELFF. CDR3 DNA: TGTGCCAGCAGTTACTCTAGCGACACCGGGGAGCTGTTTTTT.

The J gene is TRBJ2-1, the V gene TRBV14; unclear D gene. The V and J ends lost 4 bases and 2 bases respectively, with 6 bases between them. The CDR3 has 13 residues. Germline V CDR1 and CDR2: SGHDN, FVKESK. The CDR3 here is CASSPDTYNEQFF. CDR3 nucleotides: TGTGCCAGCAGCCCCGACACCTACAATGAGCAGTTCTTC.

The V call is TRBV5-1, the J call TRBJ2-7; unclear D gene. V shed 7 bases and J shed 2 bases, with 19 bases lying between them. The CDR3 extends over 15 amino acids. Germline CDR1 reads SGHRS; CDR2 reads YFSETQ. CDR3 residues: CASGSLTEEPYEQYF. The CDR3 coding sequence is TGCGCCAGCGGATCCTTGACTGAGGAACCCTACGAGCAGTACTTC.

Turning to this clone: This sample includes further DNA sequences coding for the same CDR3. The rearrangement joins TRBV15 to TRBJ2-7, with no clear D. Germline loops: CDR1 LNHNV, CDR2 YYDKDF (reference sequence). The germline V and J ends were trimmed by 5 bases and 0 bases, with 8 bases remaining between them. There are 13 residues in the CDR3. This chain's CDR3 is CATSQDLSYEQYF. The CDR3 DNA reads TGTGCCACCAGCCAGGACCTCTCCTACGAGCAGTACTTC. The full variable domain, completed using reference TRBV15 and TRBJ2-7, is DAMVIQNPRYQVTQFGKPVTLSCSQTLNHNVMYWYQQKSSQAPKLLFHYYDKDFNNEADTPDNFQSRRPNTSFCFLDIRSPGLGDTAMYLCATSQDLSYEQYFGPGTRLTVT.

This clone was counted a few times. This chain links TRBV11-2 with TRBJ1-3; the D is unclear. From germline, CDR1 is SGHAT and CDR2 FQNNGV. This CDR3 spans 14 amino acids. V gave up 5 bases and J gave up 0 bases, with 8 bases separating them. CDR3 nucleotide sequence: TGTGCCAGCAGCCCTTATAACTCTGGAAACACCATATATTTT. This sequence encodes CASSPYNSGNTIYF.

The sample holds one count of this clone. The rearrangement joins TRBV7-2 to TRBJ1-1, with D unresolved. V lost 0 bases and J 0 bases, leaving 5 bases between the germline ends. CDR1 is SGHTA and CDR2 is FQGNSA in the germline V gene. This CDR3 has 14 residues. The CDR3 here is CASSLAHLNTEAFF. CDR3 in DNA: TGTGCCAGCAGCTTAGCGCATTTGAACACTGAAGCTTTCTTT. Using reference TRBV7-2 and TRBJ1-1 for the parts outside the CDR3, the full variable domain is GAGVSQSPSNKVTEKGKDVELRCDPISGHTALYWYRQSLGQGLEFLIYFQGNSAPDKSGLPSDRFSAERTGGSVSTLTIQRTQQEDSAVYLCASSLAHLNTEAFFGQGTRLTVV.

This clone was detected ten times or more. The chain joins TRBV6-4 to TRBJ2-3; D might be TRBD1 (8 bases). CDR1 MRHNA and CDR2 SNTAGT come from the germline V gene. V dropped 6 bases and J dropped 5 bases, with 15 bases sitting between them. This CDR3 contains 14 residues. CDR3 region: CASSKTGEGDTQYF. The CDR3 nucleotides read TGTGCCAGCAGCAAGACAGGGGAGGGAGATACGCAGTATTTT.

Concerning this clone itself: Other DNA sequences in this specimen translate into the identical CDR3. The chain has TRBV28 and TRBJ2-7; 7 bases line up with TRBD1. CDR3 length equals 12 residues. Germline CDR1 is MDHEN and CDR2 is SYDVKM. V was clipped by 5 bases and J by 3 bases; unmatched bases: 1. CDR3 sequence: CASSRDSYEQYF. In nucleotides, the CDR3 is TGTGCCAGCAGTCGGGACAGCTACGAGCAGTACTTC.

The CDR3 protein is CASSPVVSVDTQYF. The CDR3, as DNA: TGTGCCAGCTCACCCGTTGTCTCGGTAGATACGCAGTATTTT. This chain joins TRBV18 and TRBJ2-3; D unclear. This CDR3 has 14 residues. The V gene's germline CDR1 is KGHSH and CDR2 LQKENI. Trimming shortened V by 3 bases and J by 5 bases, and 12 bases separated the two germline ends.

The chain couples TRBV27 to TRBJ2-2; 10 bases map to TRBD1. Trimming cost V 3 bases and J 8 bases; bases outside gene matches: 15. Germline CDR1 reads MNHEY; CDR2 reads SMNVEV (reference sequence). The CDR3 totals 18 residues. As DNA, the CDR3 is TGTGCCAGCAGTTTCGACCACTTATCCGGGACAGGGGCTGGGGAGCTGTTTTTT. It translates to CASSFDHLSGTGAGELFF.